This T cell receptor beta chain was sequenced in a study of blood T cells in healthy people across ages. The germline gives CDR1 MGHDK, CDR2 SYGVNS. The V and J ends lost 0 bases and 10 bases respectively, with 8 bases between them. The length of the CDR3 is 12 residues. This clonotype was counted between two and nine times. The second PCR ran about 6 to 12 cycles with a sample-barcoded 5' primer and J-beta primers. TCRdb called the 5' RACE reads again in MiXCR, with one record for every CDR3 protein. This sample has more than 1.4 million distinct CDR3 sequences, with about 40% found just once. The TCR originated in a woman aged 18-30 years in good health. The sample comprised blood. V usage is TRBV25-1 and J usage is TRBJ2-3, with D possibly called TRBD1 or TRBD2 (5 bases each). CDR3 sequence: CASSEYLGAQYF. CDR3 DNA sequence: TGTGCCAGCAGTGAATATCTGGGGGCGCAGTATTTT.